This T cell receptor (beta chain) was identified in a study of blood T cell repertoires in COVID-19. The wider study: Sites across the United States, Italy and Spain contributed samples from acute and convalescent COVID-19.

Clones were sequenced by immunoSEQ multiplex PCR, and TCRdb holds only the in-frame ones, with some missing. The table shows around 300,000 clones, with 80% to 90% occurring only once. The CDR3 has 16 amino acids. From germline, CDR1 is SNHLY and CDR2 FYNNEI. Trimming removed 8 bases at V and 15 bases at J, with 29 bases between. Residents of over 20 US areas, aged roughly 18 to 89 years, made up the participants. The clonotype originates from a woman in her twenties or thirties who had recovered from COVID-19. Sequencing input: PBMCs or T cells enriched from blood (not recorded which). The chain links TRBV2 to TRBJ1-6, with a tentative D call TRBD1 (5 bases). For the CDR3, the DNA is TGTGCCAGCTCCGAAGGCGCGGCAGGGCGTATCCCGAACCTCCACTTT. This sequence encodes CASSEGAAGRIPNLHF.